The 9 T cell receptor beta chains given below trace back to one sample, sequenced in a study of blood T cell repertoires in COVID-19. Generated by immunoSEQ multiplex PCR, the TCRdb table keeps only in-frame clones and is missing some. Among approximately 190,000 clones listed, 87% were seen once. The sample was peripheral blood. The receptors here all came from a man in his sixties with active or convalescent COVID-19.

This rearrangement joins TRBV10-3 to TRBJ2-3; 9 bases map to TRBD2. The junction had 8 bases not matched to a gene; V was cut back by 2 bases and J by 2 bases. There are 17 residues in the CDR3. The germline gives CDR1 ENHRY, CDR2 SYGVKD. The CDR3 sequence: CAISEHRASGATDTQYF. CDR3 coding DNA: TGTGCCATCAGTGAGCACAGGGCTAGCGGGGCCACAGATACGCAGTATTTT.

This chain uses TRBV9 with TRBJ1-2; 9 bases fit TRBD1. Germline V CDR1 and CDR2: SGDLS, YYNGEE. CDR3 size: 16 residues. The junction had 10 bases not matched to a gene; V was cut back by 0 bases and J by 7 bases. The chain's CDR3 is CASSVAGSGTGFGYTF. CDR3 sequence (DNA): TGTGCCAGCAGCGTAGCGGGGTCGGGGACAGGGTTTGGCTACACCTTC.

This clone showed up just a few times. CDR3 sequence: CASSRQGSEAFF. The CDR3 nucleotides read TGTGCCAGCAGCCGACAGGGGTCTGAAGCTTTCTTT. This chain connects TRBV3-1 (or the pseudogene TRBV3-2) to TRBJ1-1; 8 bases line up with TRBD1. Losses at the gene ends were 4 bases for V and 6 bases for J; bases not matched to a gene: 1. Looked up from germline, CDR1 is LGHDT and CDR2 is YNNKEL (reference sequence). CDR3 size: 12 residues.

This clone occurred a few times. The DNA of the CDR3 is TGTGCCAGTAGCACATCCGGGACAGGGAACTATGGCTACACCTTC. Translation: CASSTSGTGNYGYTF. V usage is TRBV19 and J usage is TRBJ1-2; the match to TRBD1 covers 9 bases. Germline V CDR1 and CDR2: LNHDA, SQIVND (reference sequence). V gave up 6 bases and J gave up 2 bases; unmatched junction bases: 7. The CDR3 runs 15 residues.

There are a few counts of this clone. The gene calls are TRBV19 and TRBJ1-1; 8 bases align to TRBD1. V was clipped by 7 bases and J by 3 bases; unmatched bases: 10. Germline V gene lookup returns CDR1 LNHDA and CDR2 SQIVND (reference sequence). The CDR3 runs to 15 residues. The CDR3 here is CASTGQGKGDTEAFF. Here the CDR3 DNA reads TGTGCCAGTACCGGACAGGGTAAGGGCGACACTGAAGCTTTCTTT.

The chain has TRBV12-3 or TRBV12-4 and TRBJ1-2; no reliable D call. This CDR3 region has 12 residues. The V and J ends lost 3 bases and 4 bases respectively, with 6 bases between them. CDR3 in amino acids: CASSLEPYGYTF. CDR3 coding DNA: TGTGCCAGCAGTTTGGAGCCCTATGGCTACACCTTC.

Here the CDR3 DNA reads TGTGCCAGTAGCAAACAGGTTAATTCACCCCTCCACTTT. As protein: CASSKQVNSPLHF. The J gene is TRBJ1-6, the V gene TRBV19; perhaps TRBD1 as D (5 bases). Trimming removed 6 bases from V and 6 bases from J, with 9 bases in between. CDR3 length equals 13 residues. CDR1 and CDR2 (germline): LNHDA, SQIVND (reference sequence).

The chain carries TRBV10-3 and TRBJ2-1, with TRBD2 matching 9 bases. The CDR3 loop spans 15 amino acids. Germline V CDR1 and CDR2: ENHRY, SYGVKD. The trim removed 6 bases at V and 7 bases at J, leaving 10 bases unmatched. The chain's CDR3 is CAIRTPSGDKNEQFF. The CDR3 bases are TGTGCCATCAGGACGCCTAGCGGGGACAAAAATGAGCAGTTCTTC.

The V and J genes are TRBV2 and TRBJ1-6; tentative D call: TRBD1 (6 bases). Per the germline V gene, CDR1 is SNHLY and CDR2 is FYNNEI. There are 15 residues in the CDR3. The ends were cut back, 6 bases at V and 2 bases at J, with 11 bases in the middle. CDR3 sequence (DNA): TGTGCCAGCAGGCTCCGGGACACCTATAATTCACCCCTCCACTTT. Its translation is CASRLRDTYNSPLHF.